The 13 T cell receptor beta chains reported below all come from one sample, sequenced in a study of blood T cell repertoires in COVID-19. Generated by immunoSEQ multiplex PCR, the TCRdb table keeps only in-frame clones and is missing some. The sample carries 75,000 to 90,000 clones, 80% recorded once. Source material: peripheral blood. The receptor source for this set is an older woman with acute or convalescent COVID-19.

This clone was picked up a small number of times. The V gene is TRBV13, the J gene TRBJ2-7, with D possibly TRBD1 on 6 matching bases. This CDR3 has 15 amino acids. The germline V and J ends were trimmed by 0 bases and 2 bases, with 11 bases remaining between them. Germline-derived CDR1 and CDR2 are PRHDT and FYEKMQ (reference sequence). CDR3: CASSLGSGDPYEQYF. CDR3 bases: TGTGCCAGCAGCTTAGGGTCAGGGGATCCCTACGAGCAGTACTTC.

The V call is TRBV7-9, the J call TRBJ2-5, with 7 bases that match TRBD2. Germline CDR1 reads SEHNR; CDR2 reads FQNEAQ (reference sequence). Trimming took 5 bases from V and 2 from J; bases not matched to a gene: 8. This CDR3 comprises 15 residues. DNA for the CDR3: TGTGCCAGCAGCCCCCTAATCGGGGGGCAAGAGACCCAGTACTTC. This sequence encodes CASSPLIGGQETQYF.

The rearrangement links TRBV14 to TRBJ2-2, with TRBD1 matching 8 bases. CDR3 length: 15 residues. J was trimmed by 5 bases and V by 3 bases; bases with no gene match: 5. CDR1 SGHDN and CDR2 FVKESK come from the germline V gene. The CDR3 DNA is TGTGCCAGCAGCCAGCGGACAGGGCGGACCGGGGAGCTGTTTTTT. Amino acids: CASSQRTGRTGELFF.

This clone was detected a few times. The CDR3 DNA reads TGTGCCAGCGGGACTCCGGGAAACACCATATATTTT. It codes for CASGTPGNTIYF. The chain couples TRBV13 to TRBJ1-3, with D possibly TRBD1 on 5 matching bases. Trimming took 8 bases from V and 4 from J, leaving 9 bases between them. Per the germline V gene, CDR1 is PRHDT and CDR2 is FYEKMQ (reference sequence). The CDR3 runs 12 residues.

The rearrangement links TRBV6-2 or TRBV6-3 to TRBJ2-1; weak D call: TRBD2 (7 bases). Germline CDR1 and CDR2: MNHEY and SVGEGT. The V end was cut by 2 bases, the J end by 6 bases, with 14 bases between. The CDR3 runs 15 residues. The CDR3 protein is CASSYGGALGNEQFF. The CDR3 DNA is TGTGCCAGCAGTTACGGGGGGGCCCTGGGCAATGAGCAGTTCTTC.

The J gene is TRBJ2-2, the V gene TRBV11-3; D possibly corresponds to TRBD2 (6 bases). Germline loops: CDR1 SGHNT, CDR2 YENEEA. V was trimmed by 5 bases and J by 1 base, leaving 14 bases between them. The CDR3 length is 16 residues. DNA of the CDR3: TGTGCCAGCAGCGCCGCCGGGCGGGGGAACACCGGGGAGCTGTTTTTT. Translated: CASSAAGRGNTGELFF.

The chain carries TRBV11-3 and TRBJ1-3; D perhaps matches TRBD1 (6 bases). Germline-derived CDR1 and CDR2 are SGHNT and YENEEA. Trimming took off 7 bases at V and 0 bases at J, with 10 bases between the two ends. This CDR3 spans 14 amino acids. CDR3 nucleotides: TGTGCCAGCAACCTAGGGGGCTCTGGAAACACCATATATTTT. Its protein is CASNLGGSGNTIYF.

CDR3: CASSPGLAQGNEQFF. CDR3 bases: TGCGCCAGCAGCCCGGGACTAGCACAGGGCAATGAGCAGTTCTTC. The chain carries TRBV5-1 and TRBJ2-1, with TRBD2 identical over 9 bases. Unmatched junction bases numbered 8, after V lost 4 bases and J lost 6 bases. Germline lookup yields CDR1 SGHRS and CDR2 YFSETQ. This CDR3 spans 15 amino acids.

V gene TRBV19 combines with J gene TRBJ2-3; a possible D gene is TRBD2 (6 bases). In germline, CDR1 is LNHDA, CDR2 SQIVND (reference sequence). Trimming cost V 4 bases and J 3 bases, with 14 bases left between them. The CDR3 sequence is 15 residues long. CDR3 nucleotides: TGTGCCAGTAGTAGGACGGGGGACTTTACAGATACGCAGTATTTT. This sequence encodes CASSRTGDFTDTQYF.

This sequence joins TRBV5-1 and TRBJ2-2; a weak D match, TRBD2 (5 bases). Trimming took off 0 bases at V and 6 bases at J, with 21 bases between the two ends. CDR1 and CDR2 (germline): SGHRS, YFSETQ. This CDR3 has 18 residues. CDR3 DNA sequence: TGCGCCAGCAGCTTGGCCCCTTTCCTAGCTGGCGGTCCCGGGGAGCTGTTTTTT. This gives the protein CASSLAPFLAGGPGELFF.

The rearrangement joins TRBV27 to TRBJ2-1, with 8 bases lining up with TRBD2. CDR1 and CDR2 (germline): MNHEY, SMNVEV (reference sequence). Trimming removed 5 bases from V and 2 bases from J; junction bases left unmatched: 2. The CDR3 is 14 residues long. The chain's CDR3 is CASSAGGAYNEQFF. The CDR3 coding sequence is TGTGCCAGCAGTGCCGGGGGGGCCTACAATGAGCAGTTCTTC.

The rearrangement links TRBV21-1 to TRBJ1-2; the D call TRBD1 from the table was never checked on the DNA. TRBV21-1 is recorded as a pseudogene. The CDR3 runs to 16 residues. The CDR3 bases are TGTGCCAGCAGCAAGGGCCCCGGCAGCTCAGCTTATGGCTACACCTTC. Protein sequence: CASSKGPGSSAYGYTF.

This clone has a single count. The chain couples TRBV5-1 to TRBJ2-2; D not certain. Trimming left V 4 bases short and J 2 bases short, with 3 bases between. The CDR3 runs 12 residues. Germline V gene lookup returns CDR1 SGHRS and CDR2 YFSETQ. The CDR3 here is CASSPNTGELFF. The CDR3 coding sequence is TGCGCCAGCAGCCCTAACACCGGGGAGCTGTTTTTT. The full variable domain, with the rest looked up from reference TRBV5-1 and TRBJ2-2, is KAGVTQTPRYLIKTRGQQVTLSCSPISGHRSVSWYQQTPGQGLQFLFEYFSETQRNKGNFPGRFSGRQFSNSRSEMNVSTLELGDSALYLCASSPNTGELFFGEGSRLTVL.